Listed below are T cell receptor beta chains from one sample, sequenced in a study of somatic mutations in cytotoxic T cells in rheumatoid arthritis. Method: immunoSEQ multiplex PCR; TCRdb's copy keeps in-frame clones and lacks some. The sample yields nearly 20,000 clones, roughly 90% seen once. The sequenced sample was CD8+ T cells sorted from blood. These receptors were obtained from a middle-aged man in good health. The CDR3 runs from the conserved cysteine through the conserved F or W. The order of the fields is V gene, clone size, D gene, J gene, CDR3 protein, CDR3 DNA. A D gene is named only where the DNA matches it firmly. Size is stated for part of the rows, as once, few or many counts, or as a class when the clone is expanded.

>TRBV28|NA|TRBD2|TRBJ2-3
CASSIPGTSGRADTQYF
TGTGCCAGCAGTATTCCCGGGACTAGCGGGAGGGCAGATACGCAGTATTTT
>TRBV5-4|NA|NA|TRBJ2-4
CASSLDRVNIQYF
TGTGCCAGCAGCTTGGACAGGGTGAACATTCAGTACTTC
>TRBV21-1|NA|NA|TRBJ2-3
CASREPSLLAGGQADTQYF
TGTGCCAGCAGGGAGCCCTCGTTGTTAGCGGGAGGGCAAGCAGATACGCAGTATTTT
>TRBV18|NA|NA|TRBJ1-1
CASSPRAVNTEAFF
TGTGCCAGCTCACCAAGGGCTGTGAACACTGAAGCTTTCTTT
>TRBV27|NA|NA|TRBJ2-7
CASSLVGSTYEQYF
TGTGCCAGCAGTTTAGTTGGATCGACCTACGAGCAGTACTTC
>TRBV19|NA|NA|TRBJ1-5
CASRAEVNQPQHF
TGTGCCAGTCGGGCAGAAGTTAATCAGCCCCAGCATTTT
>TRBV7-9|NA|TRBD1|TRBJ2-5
CASSLVGQARETQYF
TGTGCCAGCAGCTTAGTCGGACAGGCCAGGGAGACCCAGTACTTC
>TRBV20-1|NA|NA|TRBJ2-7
CSATDFDEQYF
TGCAGTGCTACCGACTTTGACGAGCAGTACTTC
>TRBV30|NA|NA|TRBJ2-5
CAWSPFLGETQYF
TGTGCCTGGAGCCCGTTTTTGGGAGAGACCCAGTACTTC
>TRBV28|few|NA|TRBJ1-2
CASSFAGSLYGYTF
TGTGCCAGCAGTTTCGCAGGGTCCTTATATGGCTACACCTTC
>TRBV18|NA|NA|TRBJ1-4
CASSPTGTNEKLFF
TGTGCCAGCTCCCCAACCGGGACTAATGAAAAACTGTTTTTT
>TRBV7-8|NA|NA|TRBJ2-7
CASSLGTGPFYEQYF
TGTGCCAGCAGCTTAGGGACGGGTCCCTTCTACGAGCAGTACTTC
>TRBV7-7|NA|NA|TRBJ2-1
CASSFGLDSYNEQFF
TGTGCCAGCAGCTTCGGACTCGACTCCTACAATGAGCAGTTCTTC
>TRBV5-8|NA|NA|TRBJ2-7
CASSFGEYEQYF
TGTGCCAGCAGCTTCGGAGAGTACGAGCAGTACTTC
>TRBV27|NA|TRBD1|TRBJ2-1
CASRIQSTGMAEQFF
TGTGCCAGCAGGATCCAATCGACAGGGATGGCTGAGCAGTTCTTC
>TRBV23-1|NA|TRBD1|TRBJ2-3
CASGLDRGTTDTQYF
TGCGCCAGCGGTCTAGACAGGGGAACGACAGATACGCAGTATTTT
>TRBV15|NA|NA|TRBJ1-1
CATSRDPMNTEAFF
TGTGCCACCAGCAGAGATCCAATGAACACTGAAGCTTTCTTT
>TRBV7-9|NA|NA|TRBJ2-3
CASSLRADTQYF
TGTGCCAGCAGCCTTCGGGCAGATACGCAGTATTTT
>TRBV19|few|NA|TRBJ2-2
CASSMRTVLTGELFF
TGTGCCAGTAGTATGCGGACTGTCCTCACCGGGGAGCTGTTTTTT
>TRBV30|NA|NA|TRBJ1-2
CAWRPGISYGYTF
TGTGCCTGGAGACCAGGGATCAGCTATGGCTACACCTTC
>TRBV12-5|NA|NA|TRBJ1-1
CASGLGLGTEAFF
TGTGCTAGTGGTTTGGGCCTTGGCACTGAAGCTTTCTTT
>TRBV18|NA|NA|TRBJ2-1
CASSQTGPDEQFF
TGTGCCAGCTCACAAACAGGGCCAGATGAGCAGTTCTTC
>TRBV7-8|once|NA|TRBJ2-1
CASSLIVRLAYNEQFF
TGTGCCAGCAGCTTAATCGTGAGACTAGCCTACAATGAGCAGTTCTTC
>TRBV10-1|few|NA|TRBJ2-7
CASSESGTYEQYF
TGCGCCAGCAGTGAGTCCGGAACCTACGAGCAGTACTTC
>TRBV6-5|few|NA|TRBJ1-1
CASSWTQNTEAFF
TGTGCCAGCAGTTGGACACAGAACACTGAAGCTTTCTTT
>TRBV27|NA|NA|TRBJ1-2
CASSSPDSYGYTF
TGTGCCAGCAGTTCCCCGGACAGCTATGGCTACACCTTC
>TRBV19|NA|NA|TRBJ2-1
CASSIGDLINEQFF
TGTGCCAGTAGTATAGGCGACTTGATCAATGAGCAGTTCTTC
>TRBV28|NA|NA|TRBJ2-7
CASSWRAIDEQYF
TGTGCCAGCAGCTGGAGGGCCATTGACGAGCAGTACTTC
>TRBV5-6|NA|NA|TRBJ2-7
CASSLGGAEQYF
TGTGCCAGCAGCCTCGGGGGAGCCGAGCAGTACTTC
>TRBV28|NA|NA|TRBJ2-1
CASSFPIYNEQFF
TGTGCCAGCAGTTTTCCTATCTACAATGAGCAGTTCTTC
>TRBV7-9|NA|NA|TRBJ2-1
CASSLEASDSSYNEQFF
TGTGCCAGCAGCTTAGAGGCTAGCGATAGCTCCTACAATGAGCAGTTCTTC
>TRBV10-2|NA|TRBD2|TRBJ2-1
CASSEGLAGPPSEQFF
TGCGCCAGCAGTGAGGGTCTAGCGGGACCGCCAAGTGAGCAGTTCTTC
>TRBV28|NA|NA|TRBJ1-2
CASSSNYGYTF
TGTGCCAGCAGTTCTAACTATGGCTACACCTTC
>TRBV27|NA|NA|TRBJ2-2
CASSSGGYTGELFF
TGTGCCAGCAGTTCTGGGGGGTACACCGGGGAGCTGTTTTTT
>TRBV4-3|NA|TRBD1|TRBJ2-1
CASSQDPRQGEQFF
TGCGCCAGCAGCCAAGACCCCCGACAGGGTGAGCAGTTCTTC
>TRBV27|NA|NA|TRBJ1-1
CASSLYSGARSTEAFF
TGTGCCAGCAGTTTATACTCGGGGGCCAGGAGCACTGAAGCTTTCTTT
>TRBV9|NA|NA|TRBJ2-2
CASSARGNTGELFF
TGTGCCAGCAGCGCCAGGGGGAACACCGGGGAGCTGTTTTTT
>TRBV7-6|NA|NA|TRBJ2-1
CASSLTDNEQFF
TGTGCCAGCAGCTTAACCGACAATGAGCAGTTCTTC
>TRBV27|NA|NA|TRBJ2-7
CASSFGQSYEQYF
TGTGCCAGCAGTTTTGGACAGTCCTACGAGCAGTACTTC
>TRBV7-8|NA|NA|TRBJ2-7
CASSPVWSSELYEQYF
TGTGCCAGCAGCCCGGTATGGTCAAGTGAACTCTACGAGCAGTACTTC
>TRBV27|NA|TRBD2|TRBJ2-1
CASSLLPLAGGNDEQFF
TGTGCCAGCAGTTTATTGCCCTTAGCGGGAGGGAACGATGAGCAGTTCTTC
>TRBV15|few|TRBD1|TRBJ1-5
CATSRDSGGGQPQHF
TGTGCCACCAGCAGAGATTCAGGGGGCGGTCAGCCCCAGCATTTT